This is a list of T cell receptor beta chains from one sample in a study of blood T cell repertoires in COVID-19. Profiling relied on immunoSEQ multiplex PCR, and the TCRdb table lists in-frame clones only, not all of them. Among roughly 430,000 clones listed, roughly 90% were seen once. Specimen: PBMCs or T cells enriched from blood (not recorded which). The source is a young woman who had been exposed to COVID-19. Each CDR3 is given with its conserved first and last residue. A D gene is named only where the DNA matches it firmly. Part of the rows lack a size; the others show once, few, many or a class for expanded clones.

j_call,d_call,v_call,clone_size,cdr3_aa,cdr3_nt
TRBJ2-1,TRBD2,TRBV29-1,NA,CSVEGLAGHNEQFF,TGCAGCGTTGAAGGACTAGCGGGCCACAATGAGCAGTTCTTC
TRBJ2-5,NA,TRBV7-2,NA,CASSLALGGGRETQYF,TGTGCCAGCAGCTTAGCGCTGGGGGGGGGCCGGGAGACCCAGTACTTC
TRBJ1-2,TRBD1,TRBV11-3,few,CASSLDQGAGGGYTF,TGTGCCAGCAGCTTAGATCAAGGGGCAGGGGGCGGCTACACCTTC
TRBJ1-1,NA,TRBV2,NA,CASSIVLNTEAFF,TGTGCCAGCAGTATTGTCCTCAACACTGAAGCTTTCTTT
TRBJ1-5,NA,TRBV7-8,NA,CASSTRDTLDHSNQPQHF,TGTGCCAGCAGCACACGGGACACCTTGGACCATAGCAATCAGCCCCAGCATTTT
TRBJ1-5,TRBD1,TRBV5-5,NA,CASSLVGQTNQPQHF,TGTGCCAGCAGCTTGGTGGGACAGACCAATCAGCCCCAGCATTTT
TRBJ2-7,TRBD2,TRBV2,NA,CASSEARSGSYEQYF,TGTGCCAGCAGTGAAGCGCGCAGCGGGAGCTACGAGCAGTACTTC
TRBJ1-1,TRBD1,TRBV3-1/TRBV3-2,NA,CASSPSGGMNTEAFF,TGTGCCAGCAGCCCCTCAGGGGGCATGAACACTGAAGCTTTCTTT
TRBJ2-1,NA,TRBV10-1,NA,CASSEVASHGEQFF,TGCGCCAGCAGTGAGGTAGCATCACATGGTGAGCAGTTCTTC
TRBJ1-1,TRBD1,TRBV10-1,NA,CASRRSGTGYHMNTEAFF,TGCGCCAGCCGAAGGTCCGGGACAGGGTACCACATGAACACTGAAGCTTTCTTT
TRBJ2-6,NA,TRBV28,NA,CASSPFVRAGANVLTF,TGTGCCAGCAGCCCTTTTGTTCGGGCTGGGGCCAACGTCCTGACTTTC
TRBJ1-2,TRBD1,TRBV5-1,NA,CASSSAGTGHGYTF,TGCGCCAGCAGCTCGGCCGGGACAGGGCATGGCTACACCTTC
TRBJ1-3,TRBD1,TRBV28,few,CASSLPTGAGNTIYF,TGTGCCAGCAGTCTTCCGACAGGGGCTGGAAACACCATATATTTT
TRBJ2-7,NA,TRBV6-5,few,CASRSGGGEQYF,TGTGCCAGCAGATCAGGGGGAGGCGAGCAGTACTTC
TRBJ2-5,TRBD1,TRBV9,NA,CASSPETGGYETQYF,TGTGCCAGCAGCCCCGAGACAGGGGGCTATGAGACCCAGTACTTC
TRBJ1-4,TRBD1,TRBV15,NA,CATSAWTGGNEKLFF,TGTGCCACCAGCGCTTGGACAGGGGGAAATGAAAAACTGTTTTTT
TRBJ2-1,TRBD2,TRBV6-4,NA,CASSTLAGGSNEQFF,TGTGCCAGCAGCACGCTAGCGGGGGGGTCCAATGAGCAGTTCTTC
TRBJ2-1,TRBD1,TRBV19,NA,CASSSRQGGDNGQFF,TGTGCCAGTAGTTCCCGACAGGGGGGGGACAATGGGCAGTTCTTC
TRBJ2-7,TRBD1,TRBV28,NA,CASLKGQGANEQYF,TGTGCCAGCCTTAAGGGACAGGGGGCCAACGAGCAGTACTTC
TRBJ2-3,TRBD1,TRBV4-2,few,CASSQVQGISTDTQYF,TGTGCCAGCAGCCAAGTACAGGGGATTAGCACAGATACGCAGTATTTT
TRBJ2-7,TRBD2,TRBV7-2,NA,CASSFPSGSTYEQYF,TGTGCCAGCAGCTTCCCTAGCGGGTCGACCTACGAGCAGTACTTC
TRBJ2-3,TRBD2,TRBV10-1,NA,CASSESTSGTDTQYF,TGCGCCAGCAGTGAGTCGACTAGCGGGACAGATACGCAGTATTTT
TRBJ1-1,NA,TRBV14,NA,CASSLVDTEAFF,TGTGCCAGCAGCCTTGTAGACACTGAAGCTTTCTTT
TRBJ2-1,TRBD2,TRBV6-4,NA,CASRGLTNEQFF,TGTGCCAGCAGGGGACTAACCAACGAGCAGTTCTTC
TRBJ1-4,NA,TRBV19,NA,CASSISGQGGEKLFF,TGTGCCAGTAGTATATCCGGCCAGGGCGGTGAAAAACTGTTTTTT
TRBJ2-1,TRBD1,TRBV24-1,NA,CATPYRGQDNEQFF,TGTGCCACCCCTTACAGGGGGCAGGACAATGAGCAGTTCTTC
TRBJ2-1,NA,TRBV14,NA,CASSQDLANEQFF,TGTGCCAGCAGCCAGGACCTAGCCAATGAGCAGTTCTTC
TRBJ2-1,TRBD1,TRBV7-2,few,CASSPGTGNHNEQFF,TGTGCCAGCAGCCCCGGGACAGGGAATCACAATGAGCAGTTCTTC
TRBJ2-2,TRBD2,TRBV6-5,NA,CASTGLAGVGGELFF,TGTGCCAGTACCGGACTAGCGGGAGTAGGCGGGGAGCTGTTTTTT
TRBJ1-3,NA,TRBV12-3/TRBV12-4,NA,CASSLGHLDTIYF,TGTGCCAGCAGTCTTGGACATTTGGACACCATATATTTT
TRBJ1-6,NA,TRBV5-1,NA,CASSPHWTDYNSPLHF,TGCGCCAGCAGCCCACATTGGACAGACTATAATTCACCCCTCCACTTT
TRBJ2-7,TRBD2,TRBV29-1,NA,CSVAPRLASYEQYF,TGCAGCGTTGCTCCGAGACTAGCCTCCTACGAGCAGTACTTC
TRBJ2-7,NA,TRBV28,NA,CASRPGGSSYEQYF,TGTGCCAGCAGGCCTGGGGGGAGCTCCTACGAGCAGTACTTC
TRBJ1-1,NA,TRBV5-1,once,CASSLQGTDTEAFF,TGCGCCAGCAGCTTACAGGGTACGGACACTGAAGCTTTCTTT
TRBJ2-7,NA,TRBV20-1,few,CSASGGEGYEQYF,TGCAGTGCTAGTGGGGGAGAGGGCTACGAGCAGTACTTC
TRBJ2-1,NA,TRBV11-3,NA,CASSLPGGREQFF,TGTGCCAGCAGCTTACCAGGAGGACGGGAGCAGTTCTTC
TRBJ2-7,TRBD2,TRBV9,NA,CASSVEAGGTYEQYF,TGTGCCAGCAGCGTAGAGGCGGGAGGGACCTACGAGCAGTACTTC
TRBJ1-4,TRBD1,TRBV7-2,NA,CASSLAPRQGAGEKLFF,TGTGCCAGCAGCTTAGCGCCCCGACAGGGGGCGGGTGAAAAACTGTTTTTT
TRBJ2-3,TRBD2,TRBV19,NA,CASSDNLAVGTDTQYF,TGTGCCAGTAGTGACAATCTAGCGGTTGGGACAGATACGCAGTATTTT
TRBJ2-7,NA,TRBV2,NA,CASSGTARGEQYF,TGTGCCAGCAGCGGGACAGCGCGGGGCGAGCAGTACTTC
TRBJ1-2,TRBD1,TRBV6-2/TRBV6-3,NA,CASSQTGTIGYTF,TGTGCCAGCAGTCAGACAGGGACCATTGGCTACACCTTC
TRBJ1-5,NA,TRBV28,once,CASSLFTGIYSNQPQHF,TGTGCCAGCAGTTTATTTACAGGGATTTATAGCAATCAGCCCCAGCATTTT
TRBJ2-2,NA,TRBV12-3/TRBV12-4,NA,CASRQGPGELFF,TGTGCCAGCAGACAGGGTCCCGGGGAGCTGTTTTTT
TRBJ2-7,TRBD2,TRBV3-1/TRBV3-2,NA,CASSQGAGGREQYF,TGTGCCAGCAGCCAAGGGGCGGGGGGGCGAGAGCAGTACTTC
TRBJ2-3,NA,TRBV5-1,few,CASSSDSTSTDTQYF,TGCGCCAGCAGCTCCGACAGCACTAGCACAGATACGCAGTATTTT